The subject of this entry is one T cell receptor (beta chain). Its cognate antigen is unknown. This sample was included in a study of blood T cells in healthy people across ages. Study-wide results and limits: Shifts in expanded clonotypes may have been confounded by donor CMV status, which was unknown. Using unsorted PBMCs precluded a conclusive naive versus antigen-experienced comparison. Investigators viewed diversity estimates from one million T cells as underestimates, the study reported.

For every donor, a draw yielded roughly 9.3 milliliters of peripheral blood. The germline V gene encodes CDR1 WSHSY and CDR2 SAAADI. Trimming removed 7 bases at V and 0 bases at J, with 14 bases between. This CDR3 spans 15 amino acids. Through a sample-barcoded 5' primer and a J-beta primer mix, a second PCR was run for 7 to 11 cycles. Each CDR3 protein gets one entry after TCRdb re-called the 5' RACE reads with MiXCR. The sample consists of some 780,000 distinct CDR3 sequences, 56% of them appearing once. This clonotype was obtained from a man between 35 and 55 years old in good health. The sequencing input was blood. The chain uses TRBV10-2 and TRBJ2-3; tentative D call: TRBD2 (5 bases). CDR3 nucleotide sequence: TGCGCCAGCACCTTGGAGGATTCTAGCACAGATACGCAGTATTTT. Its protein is CASTLEDSSTDTQYF.